Shown below are 14 T cell receptor beta chains from a single sample sequenced in a study of T cell repertoires in cytomegalovirus infection. These TCRs' antigens remain unknown. MiXCR, applied by TCRdb to the reads, yields one record per CDR3 protein. In the table there are roughly 570,000 distinct CDR3 sequences, 40% of which are singletons. This specimen was cultured PBMCs, taken from culture after CMV antigen stimulation. The receptors come from a human donor in good health (CMV status not recorded). Some clones in this sample may be carry-over from other donors' samples.

This clonotype turned up a few times. The J gene is TRBJ2-2, the V gene TRBV7-6, with D tentatively TRBD2 (5 bases). The CDR3 extends over 15 amino acids. The V end lost 4 bases, the J end lost 6 bases, and 15 bases lay between the germline ends. The germline CDR1 and CDR2 sequences are SGHVS and FNYEAQ. CDR3 loop: CASSSILDGPGELFF. In DNA form, the CDR3 reads TGTGCCAGCAGCTCCATACTAGATGGGCCCGGGGAGCTGTTTTTT.

The chain carries TRBV7-9 and TRBJ1-2, with D possibly TRBD1 on 5 matching bases. Looked up from germline, CDR1 is SEHNR and CDR2 is FQNEAQ (reference sequence). V was trimmed by 10 bases and J by 7 bases, leaving 22 bases between them. This CDR3 comprises 14 residues. This CDR3 is CATRDGGTPVGYTF. The CDR3 region has the DNA TGTGCCACTCGGGACGGTGGAACCCCTGTTGGCTACACCTTC.

The gene calls are TRBV5-6 and TRBJ2-1, with TRBD2 identical over 10 bases. The CDR3 extends over 16 amino acids. The ends lost 1 base at V and 7 bases at J; junction bases unmatched: 8. Germline CDR1 SGHDT, CDR2 YYEEEE. The CDR3 here is CASSLNLAGVLNEQFF. Here the CDR3 DNA reads TGTGCCAGCAGCTTGAATCTAGCGGGAGTATTGAATGAGCAGTTCTTC.

This clonotype showed up just a few times. This sequence joins TRBV10-3 and TRBJ2-2, with no clear D. Germline V gene data show CDR1 as ENHRY and CDR2 as SYGVKD. Trimming cost V 4 bases and J 4 bases, with 7 bases left between them. The CDR3 is 13 amino acids. The CDR3 sequence is CAISVKGTGELFF. The CDR3 DNA sequence: TGTGCCATCAGTGTGAAGGGCACCGGGGAGCTGTTTTTT.

This chain uses TRBV4-2 with TRBJ1-1, with D hard to call. V was trimmed by 2 bases and J by 2 bases, leaving 18 bases between them. The CDR3 spans 17 residues. Germline V gene data show CDR1 as LGHNA and CDR2 as YNFKEQ. The DNA of the CDR3 is TGTGCCAGCAGCCAAAACTCTGGCGTCAGGATTAACACTGAAGCTTTCTTT. This gives the protein CASSQNSGVRINTEAFF.

The rearrangement uses TRBV10-3 and TRBJ1-5; a weak D match, TRBD1 (5 bases). The CDR3 is 13 amino acids. From germline, CDR1 is ENHRY and CDR2 SYGVKD. Trimming shortened V by 10 bases and J by 7 bases, and 17 bases separated the two germline ends. This CDR3 is CATNGGVAQPQHF. The CDR3 nucleotides read TGTGCCACCAATGGGGGAGTGGCGCAGCCCCAGCATTTT.

The gene calls are TRBV6-1 and TRBJ1-5; D might be TRBD1 (5 bases). Deletions cut 10 bases from V and 9 bases from J, with 19 bases between. The CDR3 loop spans 13 amino acids. Germline values: CDR1 MNHNS, CDR2 SASEGT. For the CDR3, the DNA is TGTGCCACGTCGGGACGGCCCTTAGGGCCCCAGCATTTT. Translation gives CATSGRPLGPQHF.

This clonotype has a handful of counts. This rearrangement joins TRBV6-6 to TRBJ2-5; 8 bases are a match to TRBD2. Germline V CDR1 and CDR2: MNHNY, SVGAGI (reference sequence). Trimming at V came to 6 bases and at J to 5 bases, leaving 5 bases not matched to a gene. This CDR3 has 13 amino acids. The CDR3 DNA reads as TGTGCCAGCAGGGTACCGGGAGGGGAGACCCAGTACTTC. It yields the protein CASRVPGGETQYF.

At least ten counts were recorded for this clonotype. This chain links TRBV7-2 with TRBJ1-1; possible D gene TRBD1, 5 bases. The V end was cut by 5 bases, the J end by 4 bases, with 17 bases between. Looked up from germline, CDR1 is SGHTA and CDR2 is FQGNSA. The CDR3 is made up of 15 amino acids. The CDR3 here is CASSPFPGGITEAFF. CDR3 DNA: TGTGCCAGCAGCCCCTTCCCGGGGGGGATCACTGAAGCTTTCTTT. The entire variable domain, with the rest obtained from reference TRBV7-2 and TRBJ1-1, is as follows: GAGVSQSPSNKVTEKGKDVELRCDPISGHTALYWYRQSLGQGLEFLIYFQGNSAPDKSGLPSDRFSAERTGGSVSTLTIQRTQQEDSAVYLCASSPFPGGITEAFFGQGTRLTVV.

This clonotype was found many times. The rearrangement links TRBV7-2 to TRBJ1-1, with D possibly TRBD1 on 5 matching bases. Germline V gives CDR1 SGHTA, CDR2 FQGNSA. This CDR3 is 13 amino acids long. The ends were cut back, 5 bases at V and 5 bases at J, with 12 bases in the middle. Written as DNA, the CDR3 is TGTGCCAGCAGCCTAACGCAGGGAACTGAAGCTTTCTTT. Translation: CASSLTQGTEAFF.

This chain joins TRBV6-1 and TRBJ2-3; TRBD1 aligns across 7 bases. V lost 0 bases, J lost 5 bases, and 5 bases stayed unmatched. The CDR3 is 15 residues long. Germline CDR1 and CDR2: MNHNS and SASEGT. Written as DNA, the CDR3 is TGTGCCAGCAGTGAAGCACAGGGGATTGGAGATACGCAGTATTTT. This gives the protein CASSEAQGIGDTQYF.

CDR3 bases: TGTGCCAGTGGGACAGGGGGATTTGAAAAACTGTTTTTT. Its translation: CASGTGGFEKLFF. The chain recombines TRBV28 with TRBJ1-4; 11 bases map to TRBD1. Germline V gives CDR1 MDHEN, CDR2 SYDVKM. Trimming removed 9 bases from V and 7 bases from J; junction bases left unmatched: 4. The CDR3 is made up of 13 amino acids.

The V and J genes are TRBV7-2 and TRBJ2-2, with D maybe TRBD2 (7 bases). This CDR3 is 17 amino acids long. Trimming removed 4 bases at V and 8 bases at J, with 23 bases between. CDR1 and CDR2 (germline): SGHTA, FQGNSA. This chain's CDR3 is CASSYLGAGAPLGELFF. In nucleotides, the CDR3 is TGTGCCAGCAGCTACCTGGGGGCGGGAGCCCCTCTAGGGGAGCTGTTTTTT.

The chain couples TRBV2 to TRBJ2-1; D is unresolved. CDR1 and CDR2 (germline): SNHLY, FYNNEI. The CDR3 has 13 amino acids. The chain's CDR3 is CGTILGSVGEQFF. The CDR3 DNA reads TGTGGCACTATCCTTGGGTCCGTAGGGGAGCAGTTCTTC.